This section outlines one T cell receptor beta chain sequence together with its context. Per the original data handling: Amplification of reference gene primers provided the estimated nucleated cell counts. Method: immunoSEQ multiplex PCR; TCRdb's copy keeps in-frame clones and lacks some. V, J and clone size are those of that table, while D and trimming were read from the DNA. The sample contains approximately 190,000 clones, 84% of which appear only once. These data come from a study of blood T cell repertoires in COVID-19. Germline CDR1 and CDR2: LGHDT and YNNKEL (reference sequence). The V end was cut by 1 base, the J end by 1 base, with 8 bases between. The CDR3 is 15 residues long. Enrolled through a virtual design, the participants were between about 18 and 100 years of age and came from approximately 25 US areas. Within 2 weeks of study entry, exposed participants had contacted a PCR-confirmed or clinician-diagnosed COVID-19 case.

The chain couples TRBV3-1 (or the pseudogene TRBV3-2) to TRBJ1-5; D unclear. Material for sequencing was PBMCs or T cells enriched from blood (not recorded which). The sequence was collected from a woman in her 30s who had been exposed to COVID-19. The CDR3: CASSQGGRSNQPQHF. For the CDR3, the DNA is TGTGCCAGCAGCCAAGGAGGGAGAAGCAATCAGCCCCAGCATTTT.